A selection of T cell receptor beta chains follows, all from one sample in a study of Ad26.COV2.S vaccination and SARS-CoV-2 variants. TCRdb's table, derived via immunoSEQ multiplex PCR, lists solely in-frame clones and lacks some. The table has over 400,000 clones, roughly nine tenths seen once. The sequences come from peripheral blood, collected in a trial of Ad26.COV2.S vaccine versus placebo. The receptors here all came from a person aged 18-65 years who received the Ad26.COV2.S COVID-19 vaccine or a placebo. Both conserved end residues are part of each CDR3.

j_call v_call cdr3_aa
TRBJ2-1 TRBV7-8 CASSLGMPGGPYNEQFF
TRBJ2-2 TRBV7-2 CASSDVSSWGGELFF
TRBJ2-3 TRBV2 CASSLAGGTDTQYF
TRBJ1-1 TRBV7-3 CASSFVLNTEAFF
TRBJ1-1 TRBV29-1 CSALDPGSAFF
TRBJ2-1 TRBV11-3 CASSLAAYSYNEQFF
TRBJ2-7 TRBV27 CASSAVGASPYEQYF
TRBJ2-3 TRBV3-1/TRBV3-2 CAAAGTSTDTQYF
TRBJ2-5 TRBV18 CASSRVVEETQYF
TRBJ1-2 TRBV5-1 CASGLGNRGLGGYTF
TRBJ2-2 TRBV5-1 CASSLSGGSNAGELFF
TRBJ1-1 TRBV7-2 CASSISGGGADTEAFF
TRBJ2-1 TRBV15 CATSSLRPYNEQFF
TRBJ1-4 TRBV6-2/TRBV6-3 CASSGGTTNEKLFF